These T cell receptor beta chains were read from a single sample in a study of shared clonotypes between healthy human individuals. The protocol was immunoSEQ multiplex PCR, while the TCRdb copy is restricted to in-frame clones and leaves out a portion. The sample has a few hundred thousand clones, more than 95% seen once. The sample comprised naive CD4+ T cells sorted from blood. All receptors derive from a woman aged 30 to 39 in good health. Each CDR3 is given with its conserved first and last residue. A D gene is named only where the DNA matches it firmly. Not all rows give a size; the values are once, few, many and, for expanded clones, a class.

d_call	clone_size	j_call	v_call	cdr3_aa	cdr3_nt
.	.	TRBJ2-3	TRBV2	CASRATRGSGTDTQYF	TGTGCCAGCAGAGCAACTAGGGGATCCGGCACAGATACGCAGTATTTT
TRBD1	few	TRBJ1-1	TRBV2	CASRSGQVEAFF	TGTGCCAGCAGATCCGGACAGGTTGAAGCTTTCTTT
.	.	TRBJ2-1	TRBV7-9	CASSLGTGSGEQFF	TGTGCCAGCAGCTTAGGTACAGGGTCCGGTGAGCAGTTCTTC
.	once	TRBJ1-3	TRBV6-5	CASGTVPSGNTIYF	TGTGCCAGCGGGACGGTCCCCTCTGGAAACACCATATATTTT
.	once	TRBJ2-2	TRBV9	CASSVASRGNTGELFF	TGTGCCAGCAGCGTAGCTTCCAGGGGGAACACCGGGGAGCTGTTTTTT
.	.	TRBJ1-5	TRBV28	CASGLTGNQPQHF	TGTGCCAGCGGACTGACAGGCAATCAGCCCCAGCATTTT
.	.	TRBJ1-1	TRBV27	CASSRGSEAFF	TGTGCCAGCAGTCGAGGAAGTGAAGCTTTCTTT
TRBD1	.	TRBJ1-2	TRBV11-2	CASSLDRGYGYTF	TGTGCCAGCAGCCTGGACAGGGGTTATGGCTACACCTTC
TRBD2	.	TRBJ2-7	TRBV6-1	CASSEALMGLFEQYF	TGTGCCAGCAGTGAAGCTCTCATGGGACTATTCGAGCAGTACTTC
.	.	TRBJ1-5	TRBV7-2	CASSLGGLSNQPQHF	TGTGCCAGCAGCTTAGGGGGTCTGAGCAATCAGCCCCAGCATTTT
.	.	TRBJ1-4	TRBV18	CASSPSGTNEKLFF	TGTGCCAGCTCACCATCAGGGACCAATGAAAAACTGTTTTTT
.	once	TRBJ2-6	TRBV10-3	CAIKGTSGANVLTF	TGTGCCATCAAAGGAACCTCTGGGGCCAACGTCCTGACTTTC
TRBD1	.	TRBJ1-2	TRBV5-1	CASSLAGTAPFSGYTF	TGCGCCAGCAGCTTGGCCGGGACAGCGCCTTTCTCTGGCTACACCTTC
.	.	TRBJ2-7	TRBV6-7	CASSPLYWGYSYEQYF	TGTGCCAGCAGTCCTCTCTACTGGGGTTACTCCTACGAGCAGTACTTC
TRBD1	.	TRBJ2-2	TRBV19	CASSNGQGRYTGELFF	TGTGCCAGTAGTAACGGACAGGGACGGTACACCGGGGAGCTGTTTTTT
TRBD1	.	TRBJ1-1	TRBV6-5	CASSYADRDTEAFF	TGTGCCAGCAGTTACGCCGACAGGGACACTGAAGCTTTCTTT
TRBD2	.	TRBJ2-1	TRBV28	CASSLEVLAGGDEQFF	TGTGCCAGCAGTTTGGAGGTACTAGCGGGAGGGGATGAGCAGTTCTTC
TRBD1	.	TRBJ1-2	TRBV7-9	CASSRIRDRIF	TGTGCCAGCAGTCGTATCCGGGACAGAATCTTC
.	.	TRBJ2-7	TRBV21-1	CASSKICYEQYF	TGTGCCAGCAGCAAAATCTGCTACGAGCAGTACTTC
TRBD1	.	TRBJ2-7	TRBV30	CAWSVLGGDSYEQYF	TGTGCCTGGAGTGTACTGGGTGGGGACAGCTACGAGCAGTACTTC
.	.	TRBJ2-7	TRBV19	CASRGGLAHFSYEQYF	TGTGCCAGTAGGGGGGGGCTAGCGCATTTCTCCTACGAGCAGTACTTC
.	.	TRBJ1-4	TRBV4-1	CASSPLPLEIGEKLFF	TGCGCCAGCAGCCCCTTGCCATTGGAGATCGGTGAAAAACTGTTTTTT
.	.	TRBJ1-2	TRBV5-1	CASTPGGGAHYGYTF	TGCGCCAGCACCCCCGGCGGGGGCGCACACTATGGCTACACCTTC
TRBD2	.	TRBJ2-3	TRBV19	CASSIRGSRPDTQYF	TGTGCCAGTAGTATTCGCGGGAGTCGCCCAGATACGCAGTATTTT
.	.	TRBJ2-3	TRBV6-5	CASSYSGTRTDTQYF	TGTGCCAGCAGTTACTCCGGGACCCGCACAGATACGCAGTATTTT
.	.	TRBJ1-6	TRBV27	CASSYPGGNSPLHF	TGTGCCAGCAGTTACCCGGGGGGAAATTCACCCCTCCACTTT
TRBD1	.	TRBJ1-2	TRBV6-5	CASSGQGLYGYTF	TGTGCCAGCAGCGGACAGGGTCTCTATGGCTACACCTTC
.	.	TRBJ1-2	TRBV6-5	CASSPDSIYGYTF	TGTGCCAGCAGCCCCGACAGCATCTATGGCTACACCTTC
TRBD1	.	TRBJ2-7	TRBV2	CANKRDRVDEQYF	TGTGCCAACAAACGGGACAGGGTTGACGAGCAGTACTTC
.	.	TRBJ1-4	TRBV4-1	CASSQSSSGATNEKLFF	TGCGCCAGCAGCCAATCCAGCTCCGGTGCAACTAATGAAAAACTGTTTTTT
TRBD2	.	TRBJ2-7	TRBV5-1	CASSNLAGGNGEQYF	TGCGCCAGCAGCAACCTAGCGGGAGGTAACGGCGAGCAGTACTTC
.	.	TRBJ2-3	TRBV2	CASSEESATDTQYF	TGTGCCAGCAGTGAAGAATCCGCCACAGATACGCAGTATTTT
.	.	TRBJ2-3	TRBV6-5	CASSYAASTDTQYF	TGTGCCAGCAGTTACGCGGCTAGCACAGATACGCAGTATTTT
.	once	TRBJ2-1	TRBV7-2	CASSRDSGSYNEQFF	TGTGCCAGCAGCCGGGATAGCGGCTCCTACAATGAGCAGTTCTTC
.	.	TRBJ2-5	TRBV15	CATSRQSADNQETQYF	TGTGCCACCAGCAGGCAATCGGCGGATAACCAAGAGACCCAGTACTTC
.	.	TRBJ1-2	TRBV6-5	CASSYGQAPYGYTF	TGTGCCAGCAGTTACGGGCAGGCCCCCTATGGCTACACCTTC
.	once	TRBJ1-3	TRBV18	CASSRGAGDGNTIYF	TGTGCCAGCTCCCGGGGAGCGGGGGACGGAAACACCATATATTTT
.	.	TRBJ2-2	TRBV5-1	CASSGGANTGELFF	TGCGCCAGCAGCGGGGGAGCGAACACCGGGGAGCTGTTTTTT
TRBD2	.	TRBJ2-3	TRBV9	CASSPRTSGVTDTQYF	TGTGCCAGCAGCCCGAGGACTAGCGGAGTCACAGATACGCAGTATTTT
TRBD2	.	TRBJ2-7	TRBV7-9	CASSPGTSAKILEQYF	TGTGCCAGCAGCCCCGGGACTAGCGCGAAGATTCTCGAGCAGTACTTC